This TCR beta chain originates from a study of cytomegalovirus exposure and HLA in healthy donors. Study-level findings and limits: TRBV6-2, TRBV6-3 and some other V segments were unresolvable in 87-base-pair reads.

With 6 bases clipped from V and 4 bases from J, the junction kept 7 bases outside the gene matches. Germline V CDR1 and CDR2: LNHDA, SQIVND (reference sequence). The CDR3 covers 14 residues. In the case of this clone: Its matching antigen is unknown.

Researchers ran the PCR with 60 Vbeta and 13 Jbeta primers. The assay was immunoSEQ multiplex PCR, and TCRdb's table has in-frame clones only and misses some. The sample has roughly 150,000 clones, about three quarters seen once. The TCR comes from a male donor in good health and CMV-seronegative. V gene TRBV19 combines with J gene TRBJ2-7, with TRBD2 matching 9 bases. The sample taken for sequencing was PBMCs. DNA of the CDR3: TGTGCCAGTAGAAGGACAGCGGGGGGATACGAGCAGTACTTC. This sequence encodes CASRRTAGGYEQYF.